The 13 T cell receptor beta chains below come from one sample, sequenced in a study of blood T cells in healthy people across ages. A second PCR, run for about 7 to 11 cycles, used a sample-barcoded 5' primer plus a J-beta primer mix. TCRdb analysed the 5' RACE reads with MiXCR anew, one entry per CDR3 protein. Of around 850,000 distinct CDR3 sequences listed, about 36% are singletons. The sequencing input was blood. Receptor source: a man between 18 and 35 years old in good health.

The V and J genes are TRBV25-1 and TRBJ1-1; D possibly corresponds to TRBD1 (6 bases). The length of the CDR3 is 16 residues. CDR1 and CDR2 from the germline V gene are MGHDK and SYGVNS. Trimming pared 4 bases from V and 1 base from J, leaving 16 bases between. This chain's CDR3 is CASSGSTGQRNTEAFF. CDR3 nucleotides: TGTGCCAGCAGTGGTTCAACCGGACAGAGGAACACTGAAGCTTTCTTT.

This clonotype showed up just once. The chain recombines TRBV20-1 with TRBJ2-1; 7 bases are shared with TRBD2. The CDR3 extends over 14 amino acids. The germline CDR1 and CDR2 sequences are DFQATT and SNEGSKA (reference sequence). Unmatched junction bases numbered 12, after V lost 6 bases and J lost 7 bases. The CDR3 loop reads CSAGGGGSENEQFF. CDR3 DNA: TGCAGTGCGGGCGGCGGGGGTTCGGAAAATGAGCAGTTCTTC.

CDR3 DNA sequence: TGTGCCAGCAGCCCTGGACAGGGGGCCGCTTACTCCCCCGGATACAATGAGCAGTTCTTC. Encoded protein: CASSPGQGAAYSPGYNEQFF. V is TRBV7-2 and J is TRBJ2-1, with 11 bases fitting TRBD1. This CDR3 contains 20 residues. V shed 5 bases and J 4 bases; nucleotides not matched to a gene: 19. CDR1 SGHTA and CDR2 FQGNSA come from the germline V gene.

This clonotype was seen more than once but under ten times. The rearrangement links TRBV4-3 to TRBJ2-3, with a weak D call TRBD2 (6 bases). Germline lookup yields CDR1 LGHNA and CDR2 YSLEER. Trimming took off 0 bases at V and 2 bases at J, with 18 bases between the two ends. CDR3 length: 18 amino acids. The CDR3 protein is CASSQDWGRTSPTDTQYF. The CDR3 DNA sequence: TGCGCCAGCAGCCAAGATTGGGGCAGAACTAGCCCCACAGATACGCAGTATTTT.

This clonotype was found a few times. The CDR3 DNA reads TGTGCCAGCAGCCTTCCCTCCACACTCGGGGAGCTGTTTTTT. This sequence encodes CASSLPSTLGELFF. The rearrangement links TRBV4-2 to TRBJ2-2; unclear D gene. Trimming shortened V by 4 bases and J by 7 bases, and 13 bases separated the two germline ends. Germline CDR1 is LGHNA and CDR2 is YNFKEQ. The CDR3 length is 14 residues.

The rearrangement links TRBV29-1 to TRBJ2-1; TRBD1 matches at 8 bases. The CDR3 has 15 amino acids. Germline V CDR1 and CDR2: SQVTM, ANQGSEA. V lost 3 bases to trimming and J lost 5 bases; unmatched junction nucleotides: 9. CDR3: CSVDPDRGSNNEQFF. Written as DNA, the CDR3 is TGCAGCGTTGACCCCGACAGGGGATCGAACAATGAGCAGTTCTTC.

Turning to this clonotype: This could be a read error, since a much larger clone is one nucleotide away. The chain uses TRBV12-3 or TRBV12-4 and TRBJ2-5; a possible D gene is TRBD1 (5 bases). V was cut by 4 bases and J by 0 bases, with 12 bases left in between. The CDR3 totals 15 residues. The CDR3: CASSSNNRNQETQYF. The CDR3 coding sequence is TGTGCCAGCAGTTCCAACAACAGGAACCAAGAGACCCAGTACTTC.

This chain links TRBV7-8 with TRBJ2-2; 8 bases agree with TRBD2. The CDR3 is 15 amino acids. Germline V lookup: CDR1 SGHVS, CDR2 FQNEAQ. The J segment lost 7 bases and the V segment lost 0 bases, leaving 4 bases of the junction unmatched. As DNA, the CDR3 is TGTGCCAGCAGCTTAGCCGGGGGGGCCGTCGGGGAGCTGTTTTTT. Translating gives CASSLAGGAVGELFF. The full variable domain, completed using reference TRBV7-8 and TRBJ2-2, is GAGVSQSPRYKVAKRGQDVALRCDPISGHVSLFWYQQALGQGPEFLTYFQNEAQLDKSGLPSDRFFAERPEGSVSTLKIQRTQQEDSAVYLCASSLAGGAVGELFFGEGSRLTVL.

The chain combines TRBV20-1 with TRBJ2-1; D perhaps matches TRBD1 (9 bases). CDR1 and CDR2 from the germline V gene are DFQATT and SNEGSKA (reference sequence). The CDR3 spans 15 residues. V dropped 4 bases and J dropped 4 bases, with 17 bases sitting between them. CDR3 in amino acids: CSATGGGQGYNEQFF. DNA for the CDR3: TGCAGTGCTACGGGGGGGGGACAGGGTTACAATGAGCAGTTCTTC.

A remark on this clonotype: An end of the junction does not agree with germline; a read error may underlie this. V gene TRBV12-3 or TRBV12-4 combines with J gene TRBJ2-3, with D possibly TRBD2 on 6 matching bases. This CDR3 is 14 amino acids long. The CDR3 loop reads CVSSLGGRTDTQYF. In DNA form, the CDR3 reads TGTGTCAGCAGCCTCGGAGGGCGCACAGATACGCAGTATTTT.

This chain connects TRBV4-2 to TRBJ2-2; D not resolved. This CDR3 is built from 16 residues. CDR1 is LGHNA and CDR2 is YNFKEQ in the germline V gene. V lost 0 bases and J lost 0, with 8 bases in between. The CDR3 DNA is TGTGCCAGCAGCCAAGATTTGACAACGAACACCGGGGAGCTGTTTTTT. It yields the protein CASSQDLTTNTGELFF.

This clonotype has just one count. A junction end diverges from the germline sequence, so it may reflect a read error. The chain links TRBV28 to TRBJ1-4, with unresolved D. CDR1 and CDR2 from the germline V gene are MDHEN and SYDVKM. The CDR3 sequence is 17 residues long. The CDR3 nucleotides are TGTACCAGCAGCAAACTTGAATTCAGGACAACTAATGAAAAACTGTTTTTT. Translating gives CTSSKLEFRTTNEKLFF.

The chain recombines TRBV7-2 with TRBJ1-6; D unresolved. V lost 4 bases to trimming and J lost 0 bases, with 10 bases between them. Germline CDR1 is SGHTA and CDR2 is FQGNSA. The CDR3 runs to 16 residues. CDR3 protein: CASSSPIGSYNSPLHF. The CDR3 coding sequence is TGTGCCAGCAGCTCGCCCATAGGCTCCTATAATTCACCCCTCCACTTT.